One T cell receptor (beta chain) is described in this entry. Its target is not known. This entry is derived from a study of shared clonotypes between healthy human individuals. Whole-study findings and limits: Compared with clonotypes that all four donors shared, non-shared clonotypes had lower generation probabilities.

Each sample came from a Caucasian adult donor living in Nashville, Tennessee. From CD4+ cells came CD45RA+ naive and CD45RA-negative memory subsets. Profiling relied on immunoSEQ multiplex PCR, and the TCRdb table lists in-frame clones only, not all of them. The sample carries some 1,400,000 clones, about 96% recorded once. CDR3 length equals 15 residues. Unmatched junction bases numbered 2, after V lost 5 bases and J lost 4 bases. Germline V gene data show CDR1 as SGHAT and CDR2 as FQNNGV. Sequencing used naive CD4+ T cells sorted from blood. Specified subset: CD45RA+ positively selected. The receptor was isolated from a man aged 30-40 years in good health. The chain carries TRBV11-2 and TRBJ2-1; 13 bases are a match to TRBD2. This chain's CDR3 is CASSMTSGRYNEQFF. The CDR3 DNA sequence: TGTGCCAGCAGCATGACTAGCGGGAGGTACAATGAGCAGTTCTTC.